Sequencing of this TCR beta chain was carried out in a study of T-cell reconstitution after alpha-beta-depleted transplantation in children. Library preparation (for TCRbeta) was performed with unique molecular identifiers. TCRdb re-called the PCR reads with MiXCR, one entry per CDR3 protein. Of about 410,000 distinct CDR3 sequences in the sample, roughly 22% were seen once. About this clonotype: At one boundary the junction diverges from the germline segment, which might be a read error.

The clonotype was recovered from a human donor who donated a stem cell graft to a child with acute myeloid leukemia. The material sequenced was PBMCs from the stem cell graft donor, taken from the stem cell graft.

The CDR3 coding sequence is TGTGCTAGCAGCTTAGCATCTGGACAGGGGCGATACAATGAGCAGTTCTTC. This encodes CASSLASGQGRYNEQFF. This rearrangement joins TRBV7-7 to TRBJ2-1, with TRBD1 matching over 9 bases. Germline CDR1 reads SSHAT; CDR2 reads FNYEAQ (reference sequence). CDR3 size: 17 residues.